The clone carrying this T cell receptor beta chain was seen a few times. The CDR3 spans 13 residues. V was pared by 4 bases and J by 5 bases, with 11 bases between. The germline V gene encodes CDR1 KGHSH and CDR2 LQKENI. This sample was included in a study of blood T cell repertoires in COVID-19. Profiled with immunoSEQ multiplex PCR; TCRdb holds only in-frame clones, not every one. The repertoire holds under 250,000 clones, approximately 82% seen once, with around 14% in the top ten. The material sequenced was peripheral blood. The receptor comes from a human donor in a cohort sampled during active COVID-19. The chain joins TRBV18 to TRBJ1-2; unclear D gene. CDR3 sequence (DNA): TGTGCCAGCTCACTGATGGAGGGTTATGGCTACACCTTC. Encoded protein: CASSLMEGYGYTF.